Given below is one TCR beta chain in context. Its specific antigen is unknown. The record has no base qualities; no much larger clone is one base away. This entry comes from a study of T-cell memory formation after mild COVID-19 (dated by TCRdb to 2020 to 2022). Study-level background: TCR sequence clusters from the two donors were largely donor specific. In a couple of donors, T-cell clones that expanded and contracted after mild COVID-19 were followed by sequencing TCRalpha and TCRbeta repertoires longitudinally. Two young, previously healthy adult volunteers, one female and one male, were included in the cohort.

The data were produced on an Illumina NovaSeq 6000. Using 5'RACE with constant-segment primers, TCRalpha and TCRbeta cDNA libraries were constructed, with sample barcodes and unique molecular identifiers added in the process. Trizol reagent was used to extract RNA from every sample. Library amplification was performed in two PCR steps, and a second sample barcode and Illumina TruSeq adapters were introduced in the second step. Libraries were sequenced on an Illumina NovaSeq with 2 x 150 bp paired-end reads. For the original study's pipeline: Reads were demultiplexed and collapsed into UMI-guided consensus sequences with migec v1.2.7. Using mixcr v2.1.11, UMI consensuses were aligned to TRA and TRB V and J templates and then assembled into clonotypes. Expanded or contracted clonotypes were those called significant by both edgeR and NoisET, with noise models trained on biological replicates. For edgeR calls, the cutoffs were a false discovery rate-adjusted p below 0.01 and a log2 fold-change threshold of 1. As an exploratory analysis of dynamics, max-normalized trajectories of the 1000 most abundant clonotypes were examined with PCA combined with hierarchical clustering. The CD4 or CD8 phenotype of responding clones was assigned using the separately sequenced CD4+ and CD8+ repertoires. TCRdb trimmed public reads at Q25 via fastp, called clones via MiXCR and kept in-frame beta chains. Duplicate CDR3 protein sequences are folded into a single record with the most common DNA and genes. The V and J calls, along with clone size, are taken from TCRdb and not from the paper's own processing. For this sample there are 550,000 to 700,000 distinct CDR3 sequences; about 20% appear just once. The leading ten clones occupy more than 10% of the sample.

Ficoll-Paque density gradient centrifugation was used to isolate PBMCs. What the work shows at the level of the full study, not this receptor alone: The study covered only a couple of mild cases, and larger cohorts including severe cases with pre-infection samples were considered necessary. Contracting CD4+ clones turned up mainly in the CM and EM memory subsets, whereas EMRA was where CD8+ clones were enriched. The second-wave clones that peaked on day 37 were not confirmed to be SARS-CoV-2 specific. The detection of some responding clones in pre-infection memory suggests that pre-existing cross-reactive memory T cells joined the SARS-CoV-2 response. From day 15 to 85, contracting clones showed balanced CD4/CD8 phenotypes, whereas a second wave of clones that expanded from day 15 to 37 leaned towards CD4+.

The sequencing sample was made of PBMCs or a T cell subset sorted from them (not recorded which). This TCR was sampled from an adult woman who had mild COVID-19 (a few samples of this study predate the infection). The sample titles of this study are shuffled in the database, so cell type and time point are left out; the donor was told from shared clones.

The sequenced DNA: TGTGCCAGCAGCCACTCTGGAAACACCATATATTTT. Its protein product is CASSHSGNTIYF. Recombination connected TRBV12-3 or TRBV12-4 to TRBJ1-3, with no reliable assignment of the D segment. Cut back by 6 bases and 0 bases, the V and J ends lie 3 bases apart. The CDR3 runs 12 amino acids, cysteine and phenylalanine included. Left in the record is the CDR3 DNA by itself, 36 bases read in frame from the first base.